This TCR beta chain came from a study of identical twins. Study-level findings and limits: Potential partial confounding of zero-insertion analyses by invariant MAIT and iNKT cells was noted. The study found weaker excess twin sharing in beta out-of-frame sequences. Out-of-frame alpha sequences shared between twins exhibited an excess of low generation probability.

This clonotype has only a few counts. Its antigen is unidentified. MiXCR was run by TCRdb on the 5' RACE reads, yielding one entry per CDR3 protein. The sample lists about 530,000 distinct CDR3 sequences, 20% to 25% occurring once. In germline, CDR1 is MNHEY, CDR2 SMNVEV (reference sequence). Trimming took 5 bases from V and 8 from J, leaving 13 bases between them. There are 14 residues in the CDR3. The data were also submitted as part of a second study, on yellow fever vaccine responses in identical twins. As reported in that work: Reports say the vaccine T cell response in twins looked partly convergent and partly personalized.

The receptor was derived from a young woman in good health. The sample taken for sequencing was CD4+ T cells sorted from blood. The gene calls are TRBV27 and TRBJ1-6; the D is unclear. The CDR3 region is CASSRQVGDSPLHF. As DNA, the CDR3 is TGTGCCAGCAGTCGACAAGTCGGTGATTCACCCCTCCACTTT.